This T cell receptor beta chain is drawn from a study of T cell changes during pregnancy in multiple sclerosis. This CDR3 region has 14 residues. V shed 0 bases and J shed 6 bases, with 8 bases lying between them. Looked up from germline, CDR1 is MGHRA and CDR2 is YSYEKL. This table comes from immunoSEQ multiplex PCR, and its TCRdb copy is limited to in-frame clones, with some not included. This table holds more than 45,000 clones, 93% found once. The receptor was derived from a female donor with multiple sclerosis, enrolled in a pregnancy study. Specimen: CD8+ T cells from peripheral blood mononuclear cells, collected in the second trimester of pregnancy. This rearrangement joins TRBV4-1 to TRBJ1-4; tentative D call: TRBD1 (6 bases). The CDR3 sequence: CASSQEQGYEKLFF. CDR3 in DNA: TGCGCCAGCAGCCAAGAACAGGGCTATGAAAAACTGTTTTTT.